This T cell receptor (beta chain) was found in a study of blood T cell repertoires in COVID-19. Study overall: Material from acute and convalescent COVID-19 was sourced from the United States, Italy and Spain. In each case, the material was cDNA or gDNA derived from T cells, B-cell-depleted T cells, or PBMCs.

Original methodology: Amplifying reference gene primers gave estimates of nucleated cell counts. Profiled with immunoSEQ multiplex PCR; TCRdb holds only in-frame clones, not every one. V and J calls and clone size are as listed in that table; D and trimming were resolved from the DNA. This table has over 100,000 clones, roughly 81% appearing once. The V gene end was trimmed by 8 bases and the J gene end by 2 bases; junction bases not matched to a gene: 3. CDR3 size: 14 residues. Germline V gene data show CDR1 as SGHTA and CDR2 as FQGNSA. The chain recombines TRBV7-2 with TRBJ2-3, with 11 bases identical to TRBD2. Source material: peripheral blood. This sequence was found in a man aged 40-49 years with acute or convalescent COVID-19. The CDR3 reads CASGSGGATDTQYF. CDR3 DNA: TGTGCCAGCGGTAGCGGGGGGGCCACAGATACGCAGTATTTT.